The clone carrying this T cell receptor beta chain was seen repeatedly, ten times or more. Its antigen is unidentified. The data stem from a study of regulatory T cells in long-lasting Graves disease. Time point described: persistent/refractory GD, antithyroid drugs over 5 years with positive TRAb. The TCR library used RNA extracted from PBMCs. The authors diagnosed Graves' disease using American Thyroid Association guidelines. Findings and caveats of the study: Persistent-disease Graves' patients showed less TCR diversity than new cases.

Construction of TCR beta libraries relied on iRepertoire HTBI primers and on Arm-PCR targeting CDR3 regions. A single record per CDR3 protein comes from TCRdb applying MiXCR to the multiplex PCR reads. The data contain some 370,000 distinct CDR3 sequences, around 23% of them singletons. The material was peripheral blood mononuclear cells (PBMCs), obtained when the disease was refractory, from a patient treated with antithyroid drugs. The TCR sequence derives from a woman between 40 and 50 years old with Graves disease.

The CDR3 is CASSLGHGTAQETQYF. CDR3 nucleotide sequence: TGTGCCAGCAGCTTGGGCCACGGGACTGCGCAAGAGACCCAGTACTTC. The chain carries TRBV5-8 and TRBJ2-5; D is possibly TRBD2 (6 bases). V gave up 0 bases and J gave up 2 bases, with 14 bases separating them. CDR1 and CDR2 (germline): SGHTS, YDEGEE. The CDR3 covers 16 residues.